Sequencing of this T cell receptor (beta chain) was carried out in a study of early T cells in non-severe SARS-CoV-2 infection. Study-wide context: Chains were not paired, and sequencing was done on bulk RNA from unsorted whole blood.

Researchers attached unique molecular identifiers to individual cDNA molecules. TCRdb reanalysed the 5' RACE reads using MiXCR and keeps one entry per CDR3 protein. This sample yields tens of thousands of distinct CDR3 sequences, of which around 9.3% are seen a single time; around 20% belongs to the top ten. The CDR3 has 14 amino acids. Trimming removed 1 base at V and 4 bases at J, with 5 bases between. Germline values: CDR1 LGHDT, CDR2 YNNKEL (reference sequence). As to this clonotype: Its matching antigen is unknown.

Study outcomes and limitations: Missing private and CD4 specificities, VDJdb matching favored anti-spike CD8 responses.

Sequencing input: whole blood. This TCR was recovered from an adult who was a healthcare worker with PCR-confirmed SARS-CoV-2 infection or an uninfected control (not recorded which). The V gene is TRBV3-1, the J gene TRBJ2-6; no clear D gene. The CDR3 nucleotides are TGTGCCAGCAGCCAAGTAGACGGGGCCAACGTCCTGACTTTC. It specifies CASSQVDGANVLTF. Supplemented by reference TRBV3-1 and TRBJ2-6, the full variable domain reads DTAVSQTPKYLVTQMGNDKSIKCEQNLGHDTMYWYKQDSKKFLKIMFSYNNKELIINETVPNRFSPKSPDKAHLNLHINSLELGDSAVYFCASSQVDGANVLTFGAGSRLTVL.